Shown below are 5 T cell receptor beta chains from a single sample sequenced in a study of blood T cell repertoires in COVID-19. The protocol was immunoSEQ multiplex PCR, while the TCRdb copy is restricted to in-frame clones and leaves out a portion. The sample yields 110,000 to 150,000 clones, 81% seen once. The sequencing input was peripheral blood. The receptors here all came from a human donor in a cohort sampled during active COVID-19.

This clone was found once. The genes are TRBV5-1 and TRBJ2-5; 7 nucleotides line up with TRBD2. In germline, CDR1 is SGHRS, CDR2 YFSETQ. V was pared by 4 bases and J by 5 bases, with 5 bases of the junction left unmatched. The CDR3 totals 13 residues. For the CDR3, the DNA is TGCGCCAGCAGCATGACTAGCCGCGAGACCCAGTACTTC. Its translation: CASSMTSRETQYF.

The CDR3 DNA sequence: TGTGCCAGCAGTGCCCAAGGGACAGGGTCGGGGGAGCAGTACTTC. Translating it yields CASSAQGTGSGEQYF. This chain connects TRBV25-1 to TRBJ2-7; 9 bases align to TRBD1. V was pared by 4 bases and J by 7 bases, with 11 bases of the junction left unmatched. The CDR3 sequence is 15 residues long. Per the germline V gene, CDR1 is MGHDK and CDR2 is SYGVNS.

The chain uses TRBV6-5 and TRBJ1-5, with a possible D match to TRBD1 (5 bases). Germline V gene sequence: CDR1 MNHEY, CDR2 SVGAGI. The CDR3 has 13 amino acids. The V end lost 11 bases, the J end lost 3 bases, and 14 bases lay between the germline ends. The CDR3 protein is CAVRSRDNQPQHF. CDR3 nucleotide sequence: TGTGCCGTCAGGAGCAGGGACAATCAGCCCCAGCATTTT.

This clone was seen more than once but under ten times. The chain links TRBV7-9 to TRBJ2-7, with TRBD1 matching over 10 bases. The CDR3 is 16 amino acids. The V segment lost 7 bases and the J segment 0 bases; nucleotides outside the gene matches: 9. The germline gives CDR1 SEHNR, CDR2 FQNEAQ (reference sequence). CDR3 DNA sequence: TGTGCCAGCATCCCTCGGACAGGGGGGCGCTCCTACGAGCAGTACTTC. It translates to CASIPRTGGRSYEQYF.

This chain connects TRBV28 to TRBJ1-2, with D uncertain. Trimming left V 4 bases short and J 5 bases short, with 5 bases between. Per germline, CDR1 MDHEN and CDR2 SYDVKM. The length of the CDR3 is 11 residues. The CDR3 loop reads CASSSQYGYTF. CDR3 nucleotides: TGTGCCAGCAGTTCCCAGTATGGCTACACCTTC.